These 9 T cell receptor beta chains were sequenced from one sample in a study of cytomegalovirus exposure and HLA in healthy donors. PCR amplification relied on 60 Vbeta primers (plus 13 Jbeta primers). Method: immunoSEQ multiplex PCR; TCRdb's copy keeps in-frame clones and lacks some. The sample's table shows roughly 110,000 clones. Sequencing was performed on PBMCs. The receptors shown here come from a man aged 25 to 40 in good health and CMV-seronegative.

The chain recombines TRBV28 with TRBJ2-2, with TRBD2 as a possible D gene (6 bases). V was cut by 6 bases and J by 1 base, with 15 bases left in between. From germline, CDR1 is MDHEN and CDR2 SYDVKM. This CDR3 region has 16 residues. The CDR3 DNA sequence: TGTGCCAGCAGGGGGGGAACAGGTGTGAACACCGGGGAGCTGTTTTTT. It codes for CASRGGTGVNTGELFF.

This chain joins TRBV9 and TRBJ1-1; D is ambiguous. V was pared by 0 bases and J by 5 bases, with 11 bases between. The CDR3 consists of 14 residues. Per germline, CDR1 SGDLS and CDR2 YYNGEE. Here the CDR3 DNA reads TGTGCCAGCAGCGTAGCCGGGGTACAAACTGAAGCTTTCTTT. This gives the protein CASSVAGVQTEAFF. The full variable domain, its missing parts supplied by reference TRBV9 and TRBJ1-1, is DSGVTQTPKHLITATGQRVTLRCSPRSGDLSVYWYQQSLDQGLQFLIQYYNGEERAKGNILERFSAQQFPDLHSELNLSSLELGDSALYFCASSVAGVQTEAFFGQGTRLTVV.

The V call is TRBV6-5, the J call TRBJ1-1; D is possibly TRBD1 (5 bases). The germline V gene has CDR1 MNHEY and CDR2 SVGAGI. This CDR3 is 13 amino acids long. V dropped 7 bases and J dropped 1 base, with 10 bases sitting between them. Here the CDR3 reads CASTTTGNTEAFF. CDR3 DNA sequence: TGTGCCAGCACCACCACAGGGAACACTGAAGCTTTCTTT.

This chain joins TRBV2 and TRBJ1-3; D remains unclear. Germline CDR1 is SNHLY and CDR2 is FYNNEI. Trimming took 6 bases from V and 7 from J, leaving 31 bases between them. CDR3 length equals 19 residues. CDR3 DNA: TGTGCCAGCAGCCCTGGGAGGACCGGGTGGACCACCCTAGGGAACACCATATATTTT. Residues: CASSPGRTGWTTLGNTIYF.

The chain has TRBV5-6 and TRBJ1-4, with D hard to call. Germline CDR1 and CDR2: SGHDT and YYEEEE. Trimming shortened V by 5 bases and J by 0 bases, and 17 bases separated the two germline ends. CDR3 size: 17 residues. The CDR3 loop is CASSQLGRVATNEKLFF. In DNA, the CDR3 is TGTGCCAGCAGTCAACTGGGGAGGGTCGCAACTAATGAAAAACTGTTTTTT. Full variable domain (outside the CDR3, taken from reference TRBV5-6 and TRBJ1-4): DAGVTQSPTHLIKTRGQQVTLRCSPKSGHDTVSWYQQALGQGPQFIFQYYEEEERQRGNFPDRFSGHQFPNYSSELNVNALLLGDSALYLCASSQLGRVATNEKLFFGSGTQLSVL.

The genes are TRBV9 and TRBJ2-2; D not resolved. Germline CDR1 and CDR2: SGDLS and YYNGEE. V lost 2 bases, J lost 7 bases, and 18 bases lay in between. The length of the CDR3 is 16 residues. CDR3 coding DNA: TGTGCCAGCAGCGTCCTCTCCAGGATGACGGACGGGGAGCTGTTTTTT. Translating it yields CASSVLSRMTDGELFF.

The chain links TRBV10-3 to TRBJ2-7; D may be TRBD2 (5 bases). Per germline, CDR1 ENHRY and CDR2 SYGVKD. The CDR3 loop spans 13 amino acids. V dropped 1 base and J dropped 4 bases, with 8 bases sitting between them. CDR3 loop: CAISEYGVYEQYF. The DNA for the CDR3 is TGTGCCATCAGTGAGTACGGGGTATACGAGCAGTACTTC.

The rearrangement links TRBV7-2 to TRBJ2-3; D remains ambiguous. Germline V gives CDR1 SGHTA, CDR2 FQGNSA. Trimming shortened V by 3 bases and J by 2 bases, and 12 bases separated the two germline ends. The CDR3 sequence is 15 residues long. This chain's CDR3 is CASSFLSPPTDTQYF. CDR3 bases: TGTGCCAGCAGCTTTCTCTCCCCCCCCACAGATACGCAGTATTTT.

The chain uses TRBV6-1 and TRBJ1-5; D is ambiguous. Germline V gene lookup returns CDR1 MNHNS and CDR2 SASEGT. Trimming stripped 0 bases from V and 6 bases from J, with 9 bases between. The CDR3 runs to 14 residues. The DNA of the CDR3 is TGTGCCAGCAGTGAAGCGGGAGGGCCTCAGCCCCAGCATTTT. This translates into CASSEAGGPQPQHF.